Shown below are 22 T cell receptor beta chains from a single sample sequenced in a study of cytomegalovirus exposure and HLA in healthy donors (TCRdb year 2017). Library preparation used the immunoSEQ multiplex PCR assay. TCRdb holds this immuneACCESS table with in-frame rearrangements only. Some clones are missing; in checked studies, unresolved V genes explain under half, and the rest has no known cause. The sample data list some 44,000 clones, and approximately 90% of these were observed just once. 5.6% of the sample lies in the top ten. Sequences were obtained from PBMCs. These receptors all stem from a man younger than 35 in good health and CMV-seronegative.

The rearrangement links TRBV18 to TRBJ2-2; D may be TRBD2 (6 bases). Trimming left V 4 bases short and J 1 base short, with 10 bases between. Germline loops: CDR1 KGHSH, CDR2 LQKENI. CDR3 length equals 15 residues. The CDR3 reads CASSLADKNTGELFF. CDR3 DNA: TGTGCCAGCTCACTAGCGGACAAGAACACCGGGGAGCTGTTTTTT.

A word on this clone: Since a much larger clone is just one base distant, this may be a read error. Different DNA sequences within this sample yield the same CDR3. The rearrangement links TRBV29-1 to TRBJ2-7; TRBD2 agrees at 8 bases. Trimming removed 6 bases from V and 3 bases from J; junction bases left unmatched: 13. There are 15 residues in the CDR3. Germline CDR1 and CDR2: SQVTM and ANQGSEA. The CDR3 DNA sequence: TGCAGCGTCGGCGGGGGGTGGGAGGGCCTCTACGAGCAGTACTTC. Protein product: CSVGGGWEGLYEQYF.

This clone has a handful of counts. This chain joins TRBV6-1 and TRBJ2-2, with 10 nucleotides matching TRBD2. The CDR3 is 16 residues long. CDR1 and CDR2 from the germline V gene are MNHNS and SASEGT. J lost 4 bases, V lost 2 bases, and 4 bases had no gene match. The CDR3 sequence: CASSELPSGGTGELFF. The DNA of the CDR3 is TGTGCCAGCAGTGAACTTCCTAGCGGGGGCACCGGGGAGCTGTTTTTT.

The chain is built from TRBV16 and TRBJ2-7; D may be TRBD1 (5 bases). Germline CDR1 reads KGHSY; CDR2 reads FQNENV. V dropped 4 bases and J dropped 7 bases, with 23 bases sitting between them. This CDR3 comprises 16 residues. This CDR3 is CASSPPRQGKGWEQYF. The CDR3 nucleotides are TGTGCCAGCAGCCCACCGCGTCAGGGTAAGGGTTGGGAGCAGTACTTC.

With regard to this clone: A read error may produce the germline difference seen at one junction end. The V and J genes are TRBV4-2 and TRBJ2-1, with 11 bases that match TRBD2. The CDR3 loop spans 17 amino acids. Germline CDR1 is LGHNA and CDR2 is YNFKEQ. The CDR3 protein is CASGQDRTSGSYNEQFF. The CDR3 nucleotides are TGTGCCAGCGGCCAAGACAGGACTAGCGGGTCCTACAATGAGCAGTTCTTC.

V usage is TRBV7-2 and J usage is TRBJ2-5, with D maybe TRBD1 (5 bases). This CDR3 spans 14 amino acids. V was trimmed by 3 bases and J by 5 bases, leaving 13 bases between them. Per the germline V gene, CDR1 is SGHTA and CDR2 is FQGNSA. For the CDR3, the DNA is TGTGCCAGCAGCTTGGGGCTCGGAAAGGAGACCCAGTACTTC. Its protein product is CASSLGLGKETQYF.

The chain employs TRBV18 and TRBJ2-5, with TRBD2 matching 7 bases. This CDR3 region has 16 residues. J was trimmed by 2 bases and V by 0 bases; bases with no gene match: 6. Germline CDR1 is KGHSH and CDR2 is LQKENI. CDR3: CASSPPLGGLQETQYF. The CDR3, as DNA: TGTGCCAGCTCACCACCGTTGGGGGGACTACAAGAGACCCAGTACTTC.

The rearrangement joins TRBV28 to TRBJ1-4; D remains unclear. Germline loops: CDR1 MDHEN, CDR2 SYDVKM. This CDR3 spans 15 amino acids. V was cut by 1 base and J by 10 bases, with 16 bases left in between. The CDR3 DNA reads TGTGCCAGCAGTTTATTTTCCGGTCTTATTGTAAAACTGTTTTTT. As protein: CASSLFSGLIVKLFF.

J is TRBJ2-1 and V is TRBV6-5; TRBD2 aligns across 9 bases. CDR3 size: 14 residues. In germline, CDR1 is MNHEY, CDR2 SVGAGI. V gave up 0 bases and J gave up 9 bases; unmatched junction bases: 3. CDR3 DNA: TGTGCCAGCAGTTACTCGGGCGGGGGGGCTGAGCAGTTCTTC. It translates to CASSYSGGGAEQFF.

This chain joins TRBV2 and TRBJ2-1; 8 nucleotides align to TRBD2. The CDR3 runs to 14 residues. Trimming removed 4 bases from V and 8 bases from J; junction bases left unmatched: 7. The germline CDR1 and CDR2 sequences are SNHLY and FYNNEI. The CDR3 sequence: CASSVGRGVDEQFF. CDR3 nucleotide sequence: TGTGCCAGCAGTGTGGGGCGGGGGGTGGATGAGCAGTTCTTC. Full variable domain (remainder filled in from reference TRBV2 and TRBJ2-1): EPEVTQTPSHQVTQMGQEVILRCVPISNHLYFYWYRQILGQKVEFLVSFYNNEISEKSEIFDDQFSVERPDGSNFTLKIRSTKLEDSAMYFCASSVGRGVDEQFFGPGTRLTVL.

The J gene is TRBJ1-2, the V gene TRBV28; 8 bases fit TRBD1. This CDR3 spans 15 amino acids. In germline, CDR1 is MDHEN, CDR2 SYDVKM. The J segment lost 5 bases and the V segment lost 7 bases, leaving 12 bases of the junction unmatched. CDR3 coding DNA: TGTGCCAGCACCACCCTGGCAGGGGGCTTTTATGGCTACACCTTC. This gives the protein CASTTLAGGFYGYTF.

This chain joins TRBV7-9 and TRBJ1-2, with D perhaps matching TRBD1 (6 bases). The CDR3 sequence is 13 residues long. Between the trimmed V and J ends, which lost 1 base and 7 bases, there was a span of 10 bases. Germline lookup yields CDR1 SEHNR and CDR2 FQNEAQ (reference sequence). CDR3 sequence reads: CASSLEQGSGYTF. The CDR3 region has the DNA TGTGCCAGCAGCTTAGAACAGGGAAGTGGCTACACCTTC.

The rearrangement uses TRBV15 and TRBJ1-4; tentative D call: TRBD1 (6 bases). CDR3 size: 15 residues. Per germline, CDR1 LNHNV and CDR2 YYDKDF (reference sequence). V lost 3 bases and J 4 bases, leaving 12 bases between the germline ends. In DNA form, the CDR3 reads TGTGCCACCAGCAGCCGGACAGTTTTTAATGAAAAACTGTTTTTT. Protein sequence: CATSSRTVFNEKLFF.

This clone appeared once. The gene calls are TRBV13 and TRBJ2-3, with 7 bases aligning to TRBD1. The CDR3 has 15 amino acids. Germline-derived CDR1 and CDR2 are PRHDT and FYEKMQ (reference sequence). The junction had 4 bases not matched to a gene; V was cut back by 0 bases and J by 4 bases. The CDR3 spells CASSLGTGRSDTQYF. For the CDR3, the DNA is TGTGCCAGCAGCTTAGGGACAGGGCGCTCAGATACGCAGTATTTT.

This clone was counted a single time. The chain is built from TRBV15 and TRBJ2-5; D possibly corresponds to TRBD2 (6 bases). This CDR3 has 15 residues. Trimming pared 1 base from V and 5 bases from J, leaving 14 bases between. CDR1 is LNHNV, CDR2 YYDKDF, per germline (reference sequence). The CDR3 DNA reads as TGTGCCACCAGCAGAGCTGGCGGGGTTGGGGAGACCCAGTACTTC. This gives the protein CATSRAGGVGETQYF.

The chain's CDR3 is CASSRGQAGQPQHF. In nucleotides, the CDR3 is TGTGCCAGCAGCCGGGGACAGGCAGGTCAGCCCCAGCATTTT. The chain couples TRBV27 to TRBJ1-5, with 8 nucleotides matching TRBD1. The CDR3 loop spans 14 amino acids. From germline, CDR1 is MNHEY and CDR2 SMNVEV (reference sequence). J gave up 6 bases and V 6 bases, and 7 bases lay outside the gene matches.

The chain links TRBV21-1 to TRBJ2-1; the D call TRBD2 from the table was never checked on the DNA. TRBV21-1 is described as a pseudogene. CDR3 length: 22 residues. CDR3 in amino acids: CASSKGCGEGADRGLRYNEQFF. In nucleotides, the CDR3 is TGTGCCAGCAGCAAAGGATGCGGTGAAGGGGCTGACCGGGGACTTCGGTACAATGAGCAGTTCTTC.

The rearrangement uses TRBV5-4 and TRBJ1-3, with TRBD1 identical over 7 bases. Per the germline V gene, CDR1 is SGHNT and CDR2 is YYREEE (reference sequence). The CDR3 consists of 16 residues. V shed 0 bases and J 0 bases; nucleotides not matched to a gene: 3. In DNA form, the CDR3 reads TGTGCCAGCAGCTTGGGGACAGGAGCCTCTGGAAACACCATATATTTT. This sequence encodes CASSLGTGASGNTIYF.

V and J are TRBV18 and TRBJ2-1; D unresolved. The germline V gene encodes CDR1 KGHSH and CDR2 LQKENI. The CDR3 consists of 16 residues. Deletions cut 3 bases from V and 0 bases from J, with 12 bases between. In DNA form, the CDR3 reads TGTGCCAGCTCACCCCCAATACTAAGCTCCTACAATGAGCAGTTCTTC. It is translated as CASSPPILSSYNEQFF.

This sequence joins TRBV7-2 and TRBJ1-1, with a weak D call TRBD1 (5 bases). The CDR3 totals 14 residues. The V end lost 2 bases, the J end lost 1 base, and 8 bases lay between the germline ends. The germline gives CDR1 SGHTA, CDR2 FQGNSA. The CDR3, as DNA: TGTGCCAGCAGCTTAATGGGGGGGAACACTGAAGCTTTCTTT. Protein sequence: CASSLMGGNTEAFF.

CDR3 nucleotide sequence: TGTGCCAGCAGTGAAAGCGGGGCCGGGGAGCTGTTTTTT. Protein product: CASSESGAGELFF. The chain employs TRBV6-1 and TRBJ2-2, with 7 nucleotides matching TRBD2. This CDR3 is built from 13 residues. V lost 2 bases, J lost 6 bases, and 0 bases stayed unmatched. Germline CDR1 MNHNS, CDR2 SASEGT.

This clone has only one observation. The V gene is TRBV6-5, the J gene TRBJ2-1, with 14 bases identical to TRBD2. Germline V CDR1 and CDR2: MNHEY, SVGAGI. Trimming cost V 4 bases and J 9 bases; bases outside gene matches: 8. The CDR3 has 16 amino acids. CDR3 sequence: CASSSTSGGAGIEQFF. The CDR3 DNA reads TGTGCCAGCAGTTCGACTAGCGGGGGGGCCGGTATTGAGCAGTTCTTC.